This T cell receptor beta chain was retrieved from a study of T cells in Graves' hyperthyroidism and ophthalmopathy. Trimming took 4 bases from V and 2 from J; bases not matched to a gene: 8. CDR1 is SGHRS and CDR2 is YFSETQ in the germline V gene. The CDR3 totals 15 residues. This clonotype occurred a few times. Amplification yielded TCR beta CDR3 regions, with RNA transcripts as the source. The HTBI primer set was used in a first-round RT-PCR of the TCR CDR3. TCRdb redid the calling of the multiplex PCR reads with MiXCR, one entry per CDR3 protein. The table includes approximately 210,000 distinct CDR3 sequences, 17% detected once.

This chain connects TRBV5-1 to TRBJ2-7; 8 bases are a match to TRBD2. Sequencing was carried out using blood. The clonotype originates from a man aged 50 to 59 with Graves' hyperthyroidism. Written as DNA, the CDR3 is TGCGCCAGCAGCCCCGGGGGGGCTATGACCTACGAGCAGTACTTC. Translating it yields CASSPGGAMTYEQYF.